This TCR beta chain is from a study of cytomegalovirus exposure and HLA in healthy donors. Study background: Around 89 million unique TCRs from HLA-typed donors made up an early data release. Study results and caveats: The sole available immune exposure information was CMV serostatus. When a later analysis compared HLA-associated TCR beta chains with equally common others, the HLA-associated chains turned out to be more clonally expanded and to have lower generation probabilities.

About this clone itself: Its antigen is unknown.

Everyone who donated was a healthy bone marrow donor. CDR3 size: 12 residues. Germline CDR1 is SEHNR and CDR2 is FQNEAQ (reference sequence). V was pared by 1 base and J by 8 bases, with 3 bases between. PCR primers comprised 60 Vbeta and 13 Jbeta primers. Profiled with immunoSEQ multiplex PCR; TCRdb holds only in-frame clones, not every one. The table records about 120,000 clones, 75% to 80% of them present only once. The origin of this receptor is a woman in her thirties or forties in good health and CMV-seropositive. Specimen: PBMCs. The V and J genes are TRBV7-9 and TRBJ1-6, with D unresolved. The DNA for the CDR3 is TGTGCCAGCAGCTTAGTCGATTCACCCCTCCACTTT. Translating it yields CASSLVDSPLHF.